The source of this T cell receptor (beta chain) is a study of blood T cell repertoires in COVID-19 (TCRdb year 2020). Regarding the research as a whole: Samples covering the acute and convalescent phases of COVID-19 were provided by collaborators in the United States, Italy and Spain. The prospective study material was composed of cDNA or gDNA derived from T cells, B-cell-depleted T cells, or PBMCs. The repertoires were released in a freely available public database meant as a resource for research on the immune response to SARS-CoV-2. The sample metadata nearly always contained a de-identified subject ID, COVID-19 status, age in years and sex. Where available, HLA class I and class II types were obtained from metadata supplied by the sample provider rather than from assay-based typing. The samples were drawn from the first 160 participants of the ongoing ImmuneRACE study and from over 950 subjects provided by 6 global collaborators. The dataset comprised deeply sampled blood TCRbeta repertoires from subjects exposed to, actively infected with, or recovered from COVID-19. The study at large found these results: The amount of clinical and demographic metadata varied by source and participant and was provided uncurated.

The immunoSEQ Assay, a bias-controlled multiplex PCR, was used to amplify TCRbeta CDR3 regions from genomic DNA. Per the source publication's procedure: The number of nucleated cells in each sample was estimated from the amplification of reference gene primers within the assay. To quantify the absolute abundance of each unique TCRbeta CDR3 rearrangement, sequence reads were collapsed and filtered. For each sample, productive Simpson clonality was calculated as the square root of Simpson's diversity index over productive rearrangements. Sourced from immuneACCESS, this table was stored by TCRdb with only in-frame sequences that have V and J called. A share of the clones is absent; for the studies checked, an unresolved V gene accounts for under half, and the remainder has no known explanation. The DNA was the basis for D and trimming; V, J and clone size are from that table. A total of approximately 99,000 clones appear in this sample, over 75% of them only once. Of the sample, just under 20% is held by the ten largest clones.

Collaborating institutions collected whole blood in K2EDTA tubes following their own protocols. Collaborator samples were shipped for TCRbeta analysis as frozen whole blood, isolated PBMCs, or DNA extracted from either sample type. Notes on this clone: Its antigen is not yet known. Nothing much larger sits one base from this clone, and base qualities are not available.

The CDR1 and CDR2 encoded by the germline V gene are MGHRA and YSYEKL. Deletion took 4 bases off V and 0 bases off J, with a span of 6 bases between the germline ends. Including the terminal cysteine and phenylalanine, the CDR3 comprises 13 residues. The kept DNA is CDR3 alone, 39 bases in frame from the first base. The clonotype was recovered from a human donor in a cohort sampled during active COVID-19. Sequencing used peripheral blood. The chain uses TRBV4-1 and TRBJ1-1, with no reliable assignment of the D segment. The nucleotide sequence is TGCGCCAGCAGCCGACAAGTGAACACTGAAGCTTTCTTT. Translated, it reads CASSRQVNTEAFF.